These 32 T cell receptor beta chains were sequenced from one sample in a study of OX40 agonist ivuxolimab in advanced cancers. Sequencing was performed with immunoSEQ multiplex PCR; in TCRdb, only in-frame clones are kept and a portion is missing. Here the sample spans approximately 70,000 clones, roughly 88% being singletons. The starting material was CD4+ or CD8+ T cells sorted from blood, obtained in a trial of the OX40 agonist ivuxolimab. These receptors came from an adult with an advanced solid tumor such as melanoma, head and neck, liver or kidney cancer.

The rearrangement uses TRBV7-2 and TRBJ2-1; D is undetermined. The V gene's germline CDR1 is SGHTA and CDR2 FQGNSA. The CDR3 has 11 residues. The V and J ends lost 7 bases and 3 bases respectively, with 4 bases between them. The CDR3 loop reads CASTFYNEQFF. DNA for the CDR3: TGTGCCAGCACCTTCTACAATGAGCAGTTCTTC.

The chain links TRBV7-9 to TRBJ1-1; TRBD1 agrees at 8 bases. V lost 5 bases, J lost 7 bases, and 18 bases stayed unmatched. The germline V gene has CDR1 SEHNR and CDR2 FQNEAQ (reference sequence). The CDR3 loop spans 17 amino acids. The CDR3 sequence: CASSPLSQTGASREAFF. The CDR3 nucleotides read TGTGCCAGCAGCCCTCTATCCCAGACAGGGGCCTCCCGTGAAGCTTTCTTT.

This chain connects TRBV2 to TRBJ1-4; the match to TRBD1 covers 11 bases. V shed 6 bases, J shed 7 bases, and the junction held 4 bases outside the gene matches. In germline, CDR1 is SNHLY, CDR2 FYNNEI. This CDR3 is built from 14 residues. The CDR3 here is CASSVGQGAEKLFF. CDR3 bases: TGTGCCAGCAGCGTAGGACAGGGGGCTGAAAAACTGTTTTTT.

The J gene is TRBJ1-5, the V gene TRBV7-8; D uncertain. Trimming pared 0 bases from V and 7 bases from J, leaving 7 bases between. This CDR3 is 13 amino acids long. In germline, CDR1 is SGHVS, CDR2 FQNEAQ. CDR3 in amino acids: CASSLAVKQPQHF. DNA for the CDR3: TGTGCCAGCAGCTTAGCAGTGAAACAGCCCCAGCATTTT.

The CDR3 reads CAISEREINEKLFF. The DNA for the CDR3 is TGTGCCATCAGTGAGAGGGAAATTAATGAAAAACTGTTTTTT. J is TRBJ1-4 and V is TRBV10-3; no clear D. This CDR3 contains 14 residues. V dropped 2 bases and J dropped 4 bases, with 8 bases sitting between them. Germline assignment: CDR1 ENHRY and CDR2 SYGVKD.

In its sample, this clone was seen a few times. This rearrangement joins TRBV30 to TRBJ1-1, with 10 bases that match TRBD1. The V gene end was trimmed by 4 bases and the J gene end by 6 bases; junction bases not matched to a gene: 8. Germline V gene data show CDR1 as GTSNPN and CDR2 as SVGIG (reference sequence). This CDR3 spans 14 amino acids. The DNA of the CDR3 is TGTGCCTGGACCCATTGGACAGGGGGACCTGAAGCTTTCTTT. It codes for CAWTHWTGGPEAFF.

The rearrangement joins TRBV27 to TRBJ2-7, with D possibly matching TRBD2 (6 bases). Per germline, CDR1 MNHEY and CDR2 SMNVEV (reference sequence). The CDR3 length is 14 residues. V was clipped by 3 bases and J by 3 bases, with 12 bases between them. The CDR3 DNA sequence: TGTGCCAGCAGTTTGGGTTGGAGGGGCTACGAGCAGTACTTC. Encoded protein: CASSLGWRGYEQYF.

The table lists this clone with a count of one. The rearrangement links TRBV6-5 to TRBJ1-2; D not resolved. Trimming took 10 bases from V and 2 from J, leaving 17 bases between them. This CDR3 comprises 14 residues. CDR1 and CDR2 (germline): MNHEY, SVGAGI. The CDR3: CAIRRSGVNYGYTF. The CDR3 DNA follows: TGTGCCATCCGCCGATCTGGGGTAAACTATGGCTACACCTTC.

The chain couples TRBV7-2 to TRBJ1-5; D is ambiguous. Per germline, CDR1 SGHTA and CDR2 FQGNSA. This CDR3 has 15 residues. V lost 2 bases and J lost 3, with 11 bases in between. The CDR3 nucleotides read TGTGCCAGCAGCTTAAGGGTCAGTTCCAATCAGCCCCAGCATTTT. This codes for CASSLRVSSNQPQHF.

The genes are TRBV18 and TRBJ2-1; D call uncertain. The CDR3 extends over 14 amino acids. V was cut by 3 bases and J by 0 bases, with 6 bases left in between. Germline loops: CDR1 KGHSH, CDR2 LQKENI. The CDR3 nucleotides are TGTGCCAGCTCACCTCACAGCTCCTACAATGAGCAGTTCTTC. The encoded protein is CASSPHSSYNEQFF.

The rearrangement joins TRBV7-6 to TRBJ2-2; 7 bases align to TRBD1. V lost 1 base and J lost 6; bases outside the gene matches: 14. CDR1 SGHVS and CDR2 FNYEAQ come from the germline V gene. The CDR3 covers 18 residues. This CDR3 is CASSLVHPDRVASGELFF. For the CDR3, the DNA is TGTGCCAGCAGCTTAGTTCATCCTGACAGGGTAGCGTCCGGGGAGCTGTTTTTT. Using reference TRBV7-6 and TRBJ2-2 for the parts outside the CDR3, the full variable domain is GAGVSQSPRYKVTKRGQDVALRCDPISGHVSLYWYRQALGQGPEFLTYFNYEAQQDKSGLPNDRFSAERPEGSISTLTIQRTEQRDSAMYRCASSLVHPDRVASGELFFGEGSRLTVL.

This chain uses TRBV4-2 with TRBJ2-6, with 11 nucleotides matching TRBD1. The CDR3 runs to 17 residues. Unmatched junction bases numbered 4, after V lost 5 bases and J lost 1 base. CDR1 and CDR2 from the germline V gene are LGHNA and YNFKEQ. The CDR3 spells CASSIRDRGSGANVLTF. CDR3 DNA: TGTGCCAGCAGCATCCGGGACAGGGGGTCTGGGGCCAACGTCCTGACTTTC.

The CDR3 loop is CASSPGLAGGLPSGELFF. The CDR3, as DNA: TGTGCCAGCAGCCCGGGACTAGCGGGGGGTCTTCCGTCCGGGGAGCTGTTTTTT. V is TRBV7-3 and J is TRBJ2-2; TRBD2 matches 15 bases. J was trimmed by 6 bases and V by 5 bases; bases with no gene match: 10. The CDR3 consists of 18 residues. Per germline, CDR1 SGHTA and CDR2 FQGTGA.

This chain connects TRBV2 to TRBJ2-7; D not certain. V was cut by 5 bases and J by 2 bases, with 7 bases left in between. Germline V gives CDR1 SNHLY, CDR2 FYNNEI. The length of the CDR3 is 12 residues. CDR3 region: CASSSTPYEQYF. CDR3 nucleotide sequence: TGTGCCAGCAGTAGTACCCCCTACGAGCAGTACTTC.

V and J are TRBV11-3 and TRBJ2-3, with D hard to call. This CDR3 spans 11 amino acids. V lost 0 bases, J lost 6 bases, and 1 base lay in between. Germline V CDR1 and CDR2: SGHNT, YENEEA. The CDR3 nucleotides read TGTGCCAGCAGCTTAGACGATACGCAGTATTTT. This translates into CASSLDDTQYF. Based on the CDR3 plus reference TRBV11-3 and TRBJ2-3, the full variable domain is EAGVVQSPRYKIIEKKQPVAFWCNPISGHNTLYWYLQNLGQGPELLIRYENEEAVDDSQLPKDRFSAERLKGVDSTLKIQPAELGDSAVYLCASSLDDTQYFGPGTRLTVL.

The chain has TRBV19 and TRBJ1-5, with 10 bases that match TRBD1. Losses at the gene ends were 8 bases for V and 12 bases for J; bases not matched to a gene: 13. The CDR3 runs to 14 residues. CDR1 is LNHDA, CDR2 SQIVND, per germline (reference sequence). CDR3 DNA sequence: TGTGCCAGTCTTCCGGGACAGGGGAGTTATAACCAGCATTTT. Its translation is CASLPGQGSYNQHF.

V and J are TRBV6-8 and TRBJ1-1; D is possibly TRBD1 (5 bases). V shed 10 bases and J shed 9 bases, with 15 bases lying between them. There are 11 residues in the CDR3. From germline, CDR1 is MNHGY and CDR2 SAAAGT. DNA of the CDR3: TGTGCCACTGGAATGGGGACTAAAGCTTTCTTT. This translates into CATGMGTKAFF.

A note on this clone: Different DNA sequences within this sample yield the same CDR3. The chain links TRBV10-3 to TRBJ1-1, with a possible D match to TRBD1 (6 bases). The germline gives CDR1 ENHRY, CDR2 SYGVKD. The CDR3 is 13 amino acids. V was shortened by 2 bases and J by 3 bases, with 7 bases between the two germline ends. CDR3 sequence: CAISERGDTEAFF. CDR3 in DNA: TGTGCCATCAGTGAGAGGGGGGACACTGAAGCTTTCTTT.

The chain is built from TRBV4-3 and TRBJ1-5, with D uncertain. V lost 2 bases and J lost 5, with 10 bases in between. This CDR3 is 14 amino acids long. Germline V gene data show CDR1 as LGHNA and CDR2 as YSLEER. CDR3 amino acids: CASSQLAGYQPQHF. CDR3 bases: TGCGCCAGCAGCCAACTAGCGGGATATCAGCCCCAGCATTTT.

The chain uses TRBV9 and TRBJ2-1, with 9 bases fitting TRBD1. Germline trimming cut 7 bases from V and 5 bases from J; bases unmatched to any gene: 7. Germline loops: CDR1 SGDLS, CDR2 YYNGEE. This CDR3 has 14 amino acids. The CDR3 region has the DNA TGTGCCAGCGGGATAGGACAGGGGAACAATGAGCAGTTCTTC. It specifies CASGIGQGNNEQFF.

The chain recombines TRBV14 with TRBJ1-2; D is unclear. V was trimmed by 0 bases and J by 8 bases, leaving 16 bases between them. The CDR3 spans 15 residues. Germline CDR1 is SGHDN and CDR2 is FVKESK. CDR3 nucleotide sequence: TGTGCCAGCAGCCAAGATCTTGAGGGTCGAGGAGGCTACACCTTC. Protein sequence: CASSQDLEGRGGYTF.

The CDR3 reads CASSPGRNEQFF. Here the CDR3 DNA reads TGTGCCTCATCCCCGGGGCGAAATGAGCAGTTCTTC. This sequence joins TRBV19 and TRBJ2-1; D could derive from TRBD1 or TRBD2 (5 bases each). The V gene's germline CDR1 is LNHDA and CDR2 SQIVND (reference sequence). The CDR3 runs 12 residues. V was trimmed by 11 bases and J by 7 bases, leaving 15 bases between them.

This clone was counted only a few times. The CDR3 nucleotides are TGCAGTGCTTGGGGACAGCTAGGCTACACCTTC. Residues: CSAWGQLGYTF. This chain links TRBV20-1 with TRBJ1-2; 7 bases match TRBD1. Germline V lookup: CDR1 DFQATT, CDR2 SNEGSKA (reference sequence). V trimming: 5 bases; J trimming: 8 bases; junction bases outside the gene matches: 5. This CDR3 is 11 amino acids long.

This clone was counted a few times. V and J are TRBV7-2 and TRBJ1-5, with no clear D. The V gene lost 5 bases and the J gene lost 3 bases, with 5 bases spanning the gap. Germline V lookup: CDR1 SGHTA, CDR2 FQGNSA. CDR3 length: 12 amino acids. The CDR3 reads CASSDYNQPQHF. For the CDR3, the DNA is TGTGCCAGCAGCGATTACAATCAGCCCCAGCATTTT.

The V call is TRBV27, the J call TRBJ1-2; the D gene is possibly TRBD1 (5 bases). Trimming shortened V by 4 bases and J by 7 bases, and 16 bases separated the two germline ends. CDR1 MNHEY and CDR2 SMNVEV come from the germline V gene (reference sequence). CDR3 length: 14 residues. The CDR3 nucleotides read TGTGCCAGCAGTTCCGCTGGGGTCCAGGGTGGCTACACCTTC. As protein: CASSSAGVQGGYTF.

Details on this clone: The sample carries other DNA sequences with the same CDR3. The V call is TRBV27, the J call TRBJ1-2; D may be TRBD1 (6 bases). The V gene lost 2 bases and the J gene lost 2 bases, with 6 bases spanning the gap. This CDR3 comprises 13 residues. Germline V CDR1 and CDR2: MNHEY, SMNVEV (reference sequence). The CDR3 reads CASSLQGNYGYTF. The DNA of the CDR3 is TGTGCCAGCAGTTTACAGGGGAACTATGGCTACACCTTC.

The chain couples TRBV30 to TRBJ1-4; tentative D call: TRBD1 (5 bases). V was cut by 0 bases and J by 4 bases, with 9 bases left in between. The CDR3 totals 14 residues. Germline V gene data show CDR1 as GTSNPN and CDR2 as SVGIG (reference sequence). The CDR3 DNA follows: TGTGCCTGGAGTGTTGGGGGTTTTAATGAAAAACTGTTTTTT. It translates to CAWSVGGFNEKLFF.

The chain couples TRBV5-6 to TRBJ1-5; D ambiguous. Germline V gene data show CDR1 as SGHDT and CDR2 as YYEEEE. Trimming took 5 bases from V and 3 from J, leaving 15 bases between them. The CDR3 extends over 15 amino acids. As DNA, the CDR3 is TGTGCCAGCAGTCTAGGTTCCTTGAACAATCAGCCCCAGCATTTT. It is translated as CASSLGSLNNQPQHF.

The chain links TRBV7-6 to TRBJ1-1; 7 bases map to TRBD1. This CDR3 contains 14 residues. Germline CDR1 and CDR2: SGHVS and FNYEAQ. Trimming took 5 bases from V and 8 from J; bases not matched to a gene: 11. CDR3 bases: TGTGCCAGCAGCCCCCGACAGGGAGCGAGGGAAGCTTTCTTT. This sequence encodes CASSPRQGAREAFF.

This clone was seen once. The chain carries TRBV7-6 and TRBJ2-1; D not resolved. V lost 1 base, J lost 5 bases, and 12 bases lay in between. Looked up from germline, CDR1 is SGHVS and CDR2 is FNYEAQ. The CDR3 is made up of 15 amino acids. The CDR3 nucleotides are TGTGCCAGCAGCTTAGGTGGTAATTTCAACAATGAGCAGTTCTTC. Residues: CASSLGGNFNNEQFF.

The chain carries TRBV7-9 and TRBJ2-3; the D gene is possibly TRBD2 (5 bases). The length of the CDR3 is 11 residues. The V and J ends lost 8 bases and 6 bases respectively, with 9 bases between them. The V gene's germline CDR1 is SEHNR and CDR2 FQNEAQ (reference sequence). CDR3 amino acids: CASVGEDTQYF. CDR3 in DNA: TGTGCCAGCGTGGGAGAGGATACGCAGTATTTT.

The genes are TRBV7-2 and TRBJ1-5, with TRBD1 as a possible D gene (6 bases). The V end was cut by 0 bases, the J end by 5 bases, with 11 bases between. In germline, CDR1 is SGHTA, CDR2 FQGNSA. This CDR3 region has 15 residues. The CDR3 here is CASSLARGRDQPQHF. Here the CDR3 DNA reads TGTGCCAGCAGCTTAGCCAGGGGTCGAGATCAGCCCCAGCATTTT. Full variable domain (rest looked up from reference TRBV7-2 and TRBJ1-5): GAGVSQSPSNKVTEKGKDVELRCDPISGHTALYWYRQSLGQGLEFLIYFQGNSAPDKSGLPSDRFSAERTGGSVSTLTIQRTQQEDSAVYLCASSLARGRDQPQHFGDGTRLSIL.